A single sample gave rise to the 21 T cell receptor beta chains below, sequenced in a study of OX40 agonist ivuxolimab in advanced cancers. Generated by immunoSEQ multiplex PCR, the TCRdb table keeps only in-frame clones and is missing some. The sample carries about 15,000 clones, 78% recorded once. The sample in question was CD4+ or CD8+ T cells sorted from blood, obtained in a trial of the OX40 agonist ivuxolimab. These receptors all stem from an adult with an advanced solid tumor such as melanoma, head and neck, liver or kidney cancer.

V gene TRBV5-1 combines with J gene TRBJ2-3, with D possibly matching TRBD2 (5 bases). V was trimmed by 0 bases and J by 2 bases, leaving 10 bases between them. The CDR3 covers 15 residues. Looked up from germline, CDR1 is SGHRS and CDR2 is YFSETQ. CDR3 protein: CASSLAGTYTDTQYF. CDR3 DNA sequence: TGCGCCAGCAGCTTGGCGGGAACTTACACAGATACGCAGTATTTT.

This clone was recorded once. As DNA, the CDR3 is TGTGCCAGCTCACCAGAAGAGGACAGGGGGGGATCACCCCTCCACTTT. It specifies CASSPEEDRGGSPLHF. The chain recombines TRBV18 with TRBJ1-6; 10 nucleotides line up with TRBD1. Trimming at V came to 2 bases and at J to 10 bases, leaving 8 bases not matched to a gene. The CDR3 is made up of 16 amino acids. Per germline, CDR1 KGHSH and CDR2 LQKENI.

The rearrangement links TRBV11-2 to TRBJ2-1, with D tentatively TRBD2 (6 bases). Trimming took 7 bases from V and 0 from J, leaving 22 bases between them. Germline V CDR1 and CDR2: SGHAT, FQNNGV. The CDR3 loop spans 18 amino acids. The CDR3 DNA sequence: TGTGCCAGCAACGAGGAAACTAGCCCACCAAGCTCCTACAATGAGCAGTTCTTC. Translated, it gives CASNEETSPPSSYNEQFF. The whole variable domain, remainder taken from reference TRBV11-2 and TRBJ2-1, is EAGVAQSPRYKIIEKRQSVAFWCNPISGHATLYWYQQILGQGPKLLIQFQNNGVVDDSQLPKDRFSAERLKGVDSTLKIQPAKLEDSAVYLCASNEETSPPSSYNEQFFGPGTRLTVL.

For this clone: Other nucleotide sequences from this sample produce the same CDR3. This chain joins TRBV30 and TRBJ1-5; D gene ambiguous. Germline CDR1 GTSNPN, CDR2 SVGIG (reference sequence). Trimming took 0 bases from V and 0 from J, leaving 15 bases between them. CDR3 length: 17 residues. DNA for the CDR3: TGTGCCTGGAGTGTAGGGCAGGCTACATATAGCAATCAGCCCCAGCATTTT. It codes for CAWSVGQATYSNQPQHF.

V gene TRBV19 combines with J gene TRBJ1-5; 8 nucleotides line up with TRBD1. Trimming cost V 7 bases and J 0 bases; bases outside gene matches: 5. This CDR3 contains 15 residues. Germline loops: CDR1 LNHDA, CDR2 SQIVND (reference sequence). The DNA of the CDR3 is TGTGCCAGTACCTGGGACAGGTCTAGCAATCAGCCCCAGCATTTT. Its protein product is CASTWDRSSNQPQHF.

The sample holds one count of this clone. A much larger clone lies one base from this, so it may be a read error. This sequence joins TRBV11-2 and TRBJ2-3; D not certain. This CDR3 has 12 amino acids. CDR1 and CDR2 (germline): SGHAT, FQNNGV. Trimming cost V 3 bases and J 2 bases, with 3 bases left between them. CDR3 coding DNA: TGTGCCAGCAGCTTGTACACAGATACGCAGTATTTT. Its translation: CASSLYTDTQYF.

The chain uses TRBV4-1 and TRBJ2-7; 7 positions agree with TRBD2. In germline, CDR1 is MGHRA, CDR2 YSYEKL. CDR3 length equals 18 residues. J lost 4 bases, V lost 0 bases, and 15 bases had no gene match. CDR3 protein: CASSQDRRDGTNPYEQYF. The CDR3 DNA is TGCGCCAGCAGCCAAGATCGAAGGGATGGGACTAATCCATACGAGCAGTACTTC.

The V and J genes are TRBV21-1 and TRBJ2-5; the table calls TRBD2, which could not be checked here. TRBV21-1 is noted as a pseudogene. This CDR3 has 20 residues. The CDR3 is CASSKGGLAGGPPCQETQYF. CDR3 in DNA: TGTGCCAGCAGCAAAGGGGGACTAGCGGGAGGGCCACCATGCCAAGAGACCCAGTACTTC.

This clone was counted a few times. The chain is built from TRBV4-1 and TRBJ1-5; no clear D. Germline-derived CDR1 and CDR2 are MGHRA and YSYEKL. Trimming took off 1 base at V and 3 bases at J, with 7 bases between the two ends. This CDR3 is 14 amino acids long. As DNA, the CDR3 is TGCGCCAGCAGCCAAGGGAGGAACAATCAGCCCCAGCATTTT. Translated: CASSQGRNNQPQHF.

This CDR3 reads CASGPQVNTGELFF. Written as DNA, the CDR3 is TGTGCCAGCGGGCCACAGGTTAACACCGGGGAGCTGTTTTTT. The chain carries TRBV4-2 and TRBJ2-2, with TRBD1 as a possible D gene (5 bases). Trimming took 8 bases from V and 2 from J, leaving 12 bases between them. CDR1 and CDR2 (germline): LGHNA, YNFKEQ. The CDR3 loop spans 14 amino acids.

V and J are TRBV2 and TRBJ2-3; TRBD2 matches at 14 bases. This CDR3 has 16 amino acids. The germline CDR1 and CDR2 sequences are SNHLY and FYNNEI. V trimming: 10 bases; J trimming: 5 bases; junction bases outside the gene matches: 11. The chain's CDR3 is CAIHPGTSGSLDTQYF. The DNA of the CDR3 is TGTGCCATCCATCCAGGGACTAGCGGGAGTTTAGATACGCAGTATTTT.

The chain carries TRBV27 and TRBJ1-1; D might be TRBD1 (5 bases). Germline CDR1 is MNHEY and CDR2 is SMNVEV (reference sequence). The CDR3 totals 15 residues. V was cut by 0 bases and J by 5 bases, with 13 bases left in between. As DNA, the CDR3 is TGTGCCAGCAGTTTATCTGGCAGGGCAGGTACTGAAGCTTTCTTT. Translation gives CASSLSGRAGTEAFF.

In this sample, this clone turned up a few times. The chain has TRBV19 and TRBJ1-2, with TRBD1 as a possible D gene (6 bases). V gave up 2 bases and J gave up 8 bases, with 12 bases separating them. The CDR3 totals 13 residues. CDR1 is LNHDA, CDR2 SQIVND, per germline (reference sequence). CDR3 in DNA: TGTGCCAGTAGTATAATTGGGGGCACGGGCTACACCTTC. Amino acids: CASSIIGGTGYTF.

The chain combines TRBV4-3 with TRBJ1-2, with D possibly TRBD1 on 5 matching bases. V dropped 0 bases and J dropped 4 bases, with 9 bases sitting between them. CDR1 and CDR2 from the germline V gene are LGHNA and YSLEER. The CDR3 runs to 14 residues. The CDR3: CASSQDWTSYGYTF. CDR3 in DNA: TGCGCCAGCAGCCAAGATTGGACAAGCTATGGCTACACCTTC.

The chain is built from TRBV9 and TRBJ2-7; D is undetermined. There are 14 residues in the CDR3. From germline, CDR1 is SGDLS and CDR2 YYNGEE. The V gene lost 0 bases and the J gene lost 1 base, with 8 bases spanning the gap. The CDR3 sequence is CASSVGPSSYEQYF. The CDR3, as DNA: TGTGCCAGCAGCGTAGGCCCTAGTTCCTACGAGCAGTACTTC.

V gene TRBV9 combines with J gene TRBJ2-1, with 8 positions matching TRBD1. Germline assignment: CDR1 SGDLS and CDR2 YYNGEE. The CDR3 consists of 14 residues. With V trimmed by 2 bases and J by 4 bases, 2 bases remained unmatched. CDR3 region: CASSVDRAYNEQFF. CDR3 coding DNA: TGTGCCAGCAGCGTGGACAGGGCTTACAATGAGCAGTTCTTC.

The J gene is TRBJ2-1, the V gene TRBV4-1; 8 bases are a match to TRBD1. J was trimmed by 6 bases and V by 3 bases; bases with no gene match: 16. Germline lookup yields CDR1 MGHRA and CDR2 YSYEKL. The CDR3 length is 18 residues. The CDR3 sequence: CASSQEAGAGGAINEQFF. DNA of the CDR3: TGCGCCAGCAGCCAGGAAGCCGGTGCAGGGGGCGCAATCAATGAGCAGTTCTTC.

V is TRBV18 and J is TRBJ2-5; D call uncertain. The CDR3 covers 12 residues. Per the germline V gene, CDR1 is KGHSH and CDR2 is LQKENI. V was shortened by 2 bases and J by 5 bases, with 6 bases between the two germline ends. The CDR3 DNA is TGTGCCAGCTCACCAGGCGGCGAGACCCAGTACTTC. Protein product: CASSPGGETQYF.

This chain links TRBV7-3 with TRBJ1-1, with no clear D. Looked up from germline, CDR1 is SGHTA and CDR2 is FQGTGA. V was clipped by 2 bases and J by 8 bases, with 15 bases between them. The CDR3 length is 14 residues. The DNA of the CDR3 is TGTGCCAGCAGCTTAGGTGGCCTAGCAGGCGAAGCTTTCTTT. Translated, it gives CASSLGGLAGEAFF.

This chain's CDR3 is CASSTRGGNTEAFF. The CDR3 bases are TGTGCCAGTAGTACCCGCGGGGGGAACACTGAAGCTTTCTTT. This chain joins TRBV19 and TRBJ1-1, with D perhaps matching TRBD1 (5 bases). Germline CDR1 and CDR2: LNHDA and SQIVND (reference sequence). V lost 4 bases and J 1 base, leaving 10 bases between the germline ends. The CDR3 runs to 14 residues.

The CDR3 reads CASLRTSGAGGELFF. As DNA, the CDR3 is TGTGCCAGCCTCAGGACTAGCGGGGCGGGCGGGGAGCTGTTTTTT. The V call is TRBV11-2, the J call TRBJ2-2; TRBD2 matches at 12 bases. V gave up 8 bases and J gave up 7 bases; unmatched junction bases: 8. The CDR3 loop spans 15 amino acids. Germline V gene sequence: CDR1 SGHAT, CDR2 FQNNGV. Based on the CDR3 plus reference TRBV11-2 and TRBJ2-2, the full variable domain is EAGVAQSPRYKIIEKRQSVAFWCNPISGHATLYWYQQILGQGPKLLIQFQNNGVVDDSQLPKDRFSAERLKGVDSTLKIQPAKLEDSAVYLCASLRTSGAGGELFFGEGSRLTVL.